These T cell receptor beta chains were read from a single sample in a study of T cells in Graves' hyperthyroidism and ophthalmopathy. TCRdb fed the multiplex PCR reads into MiXCR, producing one record per CDR3 protein. The sample has around 560,000 distinct CDR3 sequences, roughly a sixth seen once. The sequencing input was blood. These receptors originate from a woman younger than 35 with Graves' hyperthyroidism. The CDR3 runs from the conserved cysteine through the conserved F or W. A D gene is named only where the DNA matches it firmly. Expanded clones are given a class, and other clones once, few, many or no size at all.

v_gene	abundance	d_gene	j_gene	CDR3nt	CDR3aa
TRBV18	-	-	TRBJ2-7	TGTGCCAGCTCAGCCAACAGGGCAACCTACGAGCAATACTTC	CASSANRATYEQYF
TRBV3-1	few	-	TRBJ1-2	TGTGCCAGCAGCCTGAACCGTCCCGGGACAATAGGTGGCTACACCTTC	CASSLNRPGTIGGYTF
TRBV7-8	-	TRBD2	TRBJ2-1	TGTGCCAGCAGCTTAGAACTAGCGGGGGGCCGAGGGGCATTTGAGCAGTTCTTC	CASSLELAGGRGAFEQFF
TRBV11-3	many	-	TRBJ2-3	TGTGCCAGCAGCTTAGTGGCAAGCACAGATACGCAGTATTTT	CASSLVASTDTQYF
TRBV20-1	-	-	TRBJ2-7	TGCAGTGCTGCCCCACATACAGGGAAGTGGGCCGAGCAGTACTTC	CSAAPHTGKWAEQYF
TRBV13	-	-	TRBJ2-1	TGTGCCAGCAGCTTAGGGATAAGCAATGAGCAGTTCTTC	CASSLGISNEQFF
TRBV3-1	many	-	TRBJ2-7	TGTGCCAGCAGCCAAGTGGGTCACGAGCAGTACTTC	CASSQVGHEQYF
TRBV6-5	-	-	TRBJ2-4	TGTGCCAGCAGTTACTCGGCAGTAGCCAAAAACATTCAGTACTTC	CASSYSAVAKNIQYF
TRBV18	-	-	TRBJ2-1	TGTGCCAGCTCACACCGTAGCGGAGATAACAATGAGCAGTTCTTC	CASSHRSGDNNEQFF
TRBV18	-	-	TRBJ2-7	TGTGCCAGCTCCCCCCGGGTGGGGAAGAGCTCCTACGAGCAGTACTTC	CASSPRVGKSSYEQYF
TRBV6-1	many	-	TRBJ1-5	TGTGCCAGCAGTTCCGGACGAGCCAATCAGCCCCAGCATTTT	CASSSGRANQPQHF
TRBV4-1	few	-	TRBJ2-7	TGCGCCAGCAGCCAAGGGGCAGGAGACTACGAGCAGTACTTC	CASSQGAGDYEQYF
TRBV14	few	-	TRBJ2-7	TGTGCCAGCAGCCTCCTAAACGGGAAGCTCCGCGAGCAGTACTTC	CASSLLNGKLREQYF
TRBV7-9	many	TRBD2	TRBJ2-7	TGTGCCAGCAGCCTAGGGACTAGCTCCTACGAGCAGTACTTC	CASSLGTSSYEQYF
TRBV2	few	TRBD1	TRBJ1-6	TGTGCCAGCGGCAGGGGGGGATCCTATAATTCACCCCTCCACTTT	CASGRGGSYNSPLHF
TRBV6-9	-	-	TRBJ1-3	TGTGCCAGCAGTTACAGTCCCTCTGGAGACACCATATATTTT	CASSYSPSGDTIYF
TRBV13	few	TRBD1	TRBJ1-1	TGTGCCAGCAGCTTAGGGACAGGGAGGTACACTGAAGCTTTCTTT	CASSLGTGRYTEAFF
TRBV18	-	-	TRBJ2-7	TGTGCCAGCTCACCACCGTCCCAATCCTACGAGCAGTACTTC	CASSPPSQSYEQYF
TRBV20-1	-	TRBD2	TRBJ2-7	TGCAGTGCTAGAGATTGGGGGGGGAAATCCTACGAGCAGTACTTC	CSARDWGGKSYEQYF
TRBV29-1	-	-	TRBJ1-1	TGCAGCGTTGTAAGACAGATCATGAACACTGAAGCTTTCTTT	CSVVRQIMNTEAFF
TRBV2	many	-	TRBJ2-1	TGTGCCAGCAGTGTCGAGGGGTTGTTGAATGAGCAGTTCTTC	CASSVEGLLNEQFF
TRBV5-4	-	-	TRBJ2-7	TGTGCCAGCAGCTTGCCCGGGAACCACGAGCAGTACTTC	CASSLPGNHEQYF
TRBV6-1	-	-	TRBJ2-7	TGTGCCAGCATCTCAGCGGTTCCCTCCTACGAGCAGTACTTC	CASISAVPSYEQYF
TRBV29-1	-	TRBD1	TRBJ2-7	TGCAGCGTCGGTAGGACAGGGAGCTCCTACGAGCAGTACTTC	CSVGRTGSSYEQYF
TRBV6-1	few	TRBD1	TRBJ2-5	TGTCCCCAGGGGGCCCGGGAACAAGAGACCCAGTACTTC	CPQGAREQETQYF
TRBV6-2/TRBV6-3	few	-	TRBJ2-2	TGTGCCAGCAGTTACTCCAGGGGGGGCGATGGTACCGGGGAGCTGTTTTTT	CASSYSRGGDGTGELFF
TRBV2	many	-	TRBJ1-1	TGTGCCAGCAGTCGACAGGAGGGCACTGAAGCTTTCTTT	CASSRQEGTEAFF
TRBV9	-	-	TRBJ2-2	TGTGCCAGCAGCGTGGGGGGGCACACCGGGGAGCTGTTTTTT	CASSVGGHTGELFF
TRBV2	many	TRBD1	TRBJ1-5	TGTGCCAGCAGGTCCGGGACAGGGGGCAGTCAGCCCCAGCATTTT	CASRSGTGGSQPQHF
TRBV12-3/TRBV12-4	-	-	TRBJ1-5	TGTGCCAGCAGTCCTGTAGGAAGGGGAAGCAATCAGCCCCAGCATTTT	CASSPVGRGSNQPQHF
TRBV7-2	few	-	TRBJ2-7	TGTGCCAGCAGCTTACAGACAGCACCTTCCTACGAGCAGTACTTC	CASSLQTAPSYEQYF
TRBV5-1	many	TRBD2	TRBJ2-3	TGCGCCACCCTAGCGGGGGATACAGATACGCAGTATTTT	CATLAGDTDTQYF
TRBV28	many	-	TRBJ1-1	TGTGCCAGCAGTTTGGGGGCGGAGACTGAAGCTTTCTTT	CASSLGAETEAFF
TRBV6-1	few	-	TRBJ2-5	TGTGCCAGCAGCGACCGGGACACCCAAGAGACCCAGTACTTC	CASSDRDTQETQYF
TRBV20-1	few	-	TRBJ2-7	TGCAGTGCTAGGGGGGACACCCCCTACGAGCAGTACTTC	CSARGDTPYEQYF
TRBV3-1	-	TRBD1	TRBJ1-4	TGTGCCAGCAGCCAAGTCGGTACAGGGGACGAAAAACTGTTTTTT	CASSQVGTGDEKLFF
TRBV4-1	many	-	TRBJ2-3	TGCGCCAGCAGCCAAGCGTTGGATACGCAGTATTTT	CASSQALDTQYF
TRBV19	-	-	TRBJ1-1	TGTGCCAGTAACATAGGGAACACTGAAGCTTTCTTT	CASNIGNTEAFF
TRBV24-1	many	-	TRBJ1-5	TGTGCCACCAGTGCCGCCGCCCAGGGTAGCAATCAGCCCCAGCATTTT	CATSAAAQGSNQPQHF
TRBV6-1	many	TRBD1	TRBJ1-5	TGTGCCAGCAGTGAAGTAGGGGACAGGGCCCAGCCCCAGCATTTT	CASSEVGDRAQPQHF
TRBV29-1	once	-	TRBJ1-1	TGCAGCGTCCAGACTACCGTGGGAAACACTGAAGCTTTCTTT	CSVQTTVGNTEAFF
TRBV28	-	-	TRBJ2-6	TGTGCCAGCAGGGACTTACCTGGGGCCAACGTCCTGACTTTC	CASRDLPGANVLTF